This TCR beta chain derives from a study of spatial heterogeneity in lung cancer. With 5 bases clipped from V and 4 bases from J, the junction kept 4 bases outside the gene matches. This CDR3 contains 13 residues. The sample's time point: sample taken at primary tumor resection. Whole RNA obtained from tumor, nontumor lung or frozen PBMC underwent sequencing without sorting. TCR cDNA molecules were tagged individually, and each one carried a unique molecular identifier. TCRdb redid the calling of the 5' RACE reads with MiXCR, one entry per CDR3 protein. This sample has some 47,000 distinct CDR3 sequences, with roughly 7% found just once.

The sample consisted of PBMCs, taken at surgery. The V gene is TRBV12-3 or TRBV12-4, the J gene TRBJ2-5; 7 bases match TRBD1. The clonotype comes from a female donor with early-stage non-small cell lung cancer. Here the CDR3 DNA reads TGTGCCAGCAGTGACAGGGTAATAGAGACCCAGTACTTC. Translation: CASSDRVIETQYF.